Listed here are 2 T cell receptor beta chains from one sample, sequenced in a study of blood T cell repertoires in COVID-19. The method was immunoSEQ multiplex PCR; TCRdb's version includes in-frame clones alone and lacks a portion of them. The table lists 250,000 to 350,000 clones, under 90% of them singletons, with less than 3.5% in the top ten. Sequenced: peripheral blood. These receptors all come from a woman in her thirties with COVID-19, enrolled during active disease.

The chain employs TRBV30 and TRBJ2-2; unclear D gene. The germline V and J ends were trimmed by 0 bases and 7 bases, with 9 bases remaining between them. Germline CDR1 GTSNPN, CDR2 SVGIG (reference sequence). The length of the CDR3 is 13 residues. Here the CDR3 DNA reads TGTGCCTGGAGTGTACAGATCGACGGGGAGCTGTTTTTT. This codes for CAWSVQIDGELFF.

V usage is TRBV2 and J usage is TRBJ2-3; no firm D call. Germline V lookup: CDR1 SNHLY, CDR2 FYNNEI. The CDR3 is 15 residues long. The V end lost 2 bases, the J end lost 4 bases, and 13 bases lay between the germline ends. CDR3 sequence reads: CASSESVHPSDTQYF. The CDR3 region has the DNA TGTGCCAGCAGTGAATCTGTACACCCTTCAGATACGCAGTATTTT.